This T cell receptor beta chain appears in the sequencing data of a study of blood T cell repertoires in COVID-19 (dated by TCRdb to the early 2020s). Notes on the research overall: Samples covering the acute and convalescent phases of COVID-19 were provided by collaborators in the United States, Italy and Spain. The prospective study material was composed of cDNA or gDNA derived from T cells, B-cell-depleted T cells, or PBMCs. Subjects who had been exposed to COVID-19, were actively infected with it, or had recovered from it provided the deeply sampled blood TCRbeta repertoires that made up the dataset. A freely available public database, intended as a resource for researchers studying the immune response to SARS-CoV-2, is where the repertoires were released. The samples were drawn from the first 160 participants of the ongoing ImmuneRACE study and from 1,254 subjects provided by 6 global collaborators. Sample metadata almost always included a de-identified subject ID, COVID-19 status, age in years and sex. HLA class I and class II types, where available, came from metadata supplied by the sample provider rather than from assay-based typing.

Points the paper makes about the study in general: The quantity of clinical and demographic metadata differed by source and by participant and was supplied without curation.

TCRbeta CDR3 regions were amplified from genomic DNA by means of the immunoSEQ Assay, a bias-controlled multiplex PCR. The study's processing was this. Nucleated cell counts per sample were estimated from amplification of reference gene primers within the assay. Sequence reads were collapsed and filtered to measure the absolute abundance of every unique TCRbeta CDR3 rearrangement. Productive Simpson clonality was computed per sample as the square root of Simpson's diversity index over productive rearrangements. The source is immuneACCESS, and TCRdb retained only in-frame sequences with V and J called. Part of the clones is not carried over; for the studies checked, unresolved V genes explain less than half of this, and the remainder is unexplained. The D gene and trimming were derived from the DNA, and the V and J assignments and clone size from that table. This sample lists under 250,000 clones; around 84% were detected once. The ten largest clones capture 5.5% to 7.5% of the sample.

Spanning cysteine to phenylalanine, the CDR3 consists of 17 amino acids. The kept DNA is CDR3 alone, 51 bases in frame from the first base. V and J are trimmed by 4 bases and 1 base, and the gene matches miss 13 bases of the junction. CDR1 and CDR2 were assigned from the germline V gene (reference sequence) as SGHKS and YYEKEE. As for this clone: This clone's antigen is unknown. The sample holds no much larger clone one base away, and base qualities are not on file.

Each collaborating institution followed its own protocols to collect whole blood in K2EDTA tubes. For TCRbeta analysis, collaborator samples were shipped as frozen whole blood, as isolated PBMCs, or as DNA extracted from either sample type. Material: peripheral blood. The sequence was obtained from a woman between 70 and 85 years old with active or convalescent COVID-19. The V gene is TRBV5-5 and the J gene is TRBJ1-1; 7 bases in the junction line up with TRBD1. The DNA sequence is given as TGTGCCAGCAGCCCGGGACAGAGACTCGCGAGGAACACTGAAGCTTTCTTT. Translated, it reads CASSPGQRLARNTEAFF.